These 16 T cell receptor beta chains were sequenced from one sample in a study of CD8 T cells in ankylosing spondylitis. Findings of the study overall: About 8 highly homologous variants made up a TCR beta motif, and this motif appeared characteristic of ankylosing spondylitis blood.

The antigens for these receptors are not known. From the 5' RACE reads, TCRdb called clonotypes with MiXCR, one entry per CDR3 protein. Found here are about 210,000 distinct CDR3 sequences, 7.3% of them singletons; the top ten hold 14%. Sequenced sample: blood, either unsorted or a sorted T cell fraction (not recorded which). The receptor source for this set is a male donor with ankylosing spondylitis.

At least ten counts were recorded for this clonotype. V usage is TRBV3-1 and J usage is TRBJ1-2; TRBD1 agrees at 7 bases. The V gene end was trimmed by 1 base and the J gene end by 4 bases; junction bases not matched to a gene: 6. Germline-derived CDR1 and CDR2 are LGHDT and YNNKEL (reference sequence). There are 15 residues in the CDR3. The CDR3 DNA is TGTGCCAGCAGCCAAGTCTCCAGGGGGGCCTATGGCTACACCTTC. Translated: CASSQVSRGAYGYTF.

This sequence joins TRBV20-1 and TRBJ2-6, with 7 positions matching TRBD1. The CDR3 is made up of 18 amino acids. The germline V gene encodes CDR1 DFQATT and CDR2 SNEGSKA (reference sequence). Unmatched junction bases numbered 8, after V lost 0 bases and J lost 0 bases. The CDR3 region is CSARDQGDGLSGANVLTF. The CDR3, as DNA: TGCAGTGCTAGAGATCAGGGGGACGGCCTCTCTGGGGCCAACGTCCTGACTTTC.

This clonotype was found many times. The chain couples TRBV11-1 to TRBJ2-1; maybe TRBD2 (5 bases). Deletions cut 5 bases from V and 11 bases from J, with 13 bases between. This CDR3 contains 12 residues. CDR1 SGHAT and CDR2 FQDESV come from the germline V gene (reference sequence). The CDR3 loop is CASSRPREKQFF. The CDR3 nucleotides are TGTGCCAGCAGCCGACCCCGGGAAAAGCAGTTCTTC.

This clonotype was counted ten times or more. Here the CDR3 DNA reads TGCAGTGCTAGAACCGGACGGATGTATGAAGCTTTCTTT. It is translated as CSARTGRMYEAFF. The chain employs TRBV20-1 and TRBJ1-1; D unclear. CDR3 length equals 13 residues. Germline V CDR1 and CDR2: DFQATT, SNEGSKA (reference sequence). V lost 2 bases and J lost 7, with 14 bases in between.

This clonotype was counted ten times or more. The chain uses TRBV25-1 and TRBJ2-5; 7 bases align to TRBD2. The germline V gene has CDR1 MGHDK and CDR2 SYGVNS. Losses at the gene ends were 2 bases for V and 4 bases for J; bases not matched to a gene: 19. The CDR3 is 19 amino acids. CDR3 protein: CASSEGKRGVDSFVETQYF. The CDR3, as DNA: TGTGCCAGCAGTGAAGGAAAGCGGGGAGTTGATAGCTTTGTAGAGACCCAGTACTTC.

This clonotype was detected many times. The chain joins TRBV7-6 to TRBJ2-1; D unresolved. Trimming pared 1 base from V and 2 bases from J, leaving 3 bases between. Looked up from germline, CDR1 is SGHVS and CDR2 is FNYEAQ. There are 13 residues in the CDR3. CDR3 amino acids: CASSLVAYNEQFF. DNA of the CDR3: TGTGCCAGCAGCTTAGTAGCCTACAATGAGCAGTTCTTC.

The chain recombines TRBV5-6 with TRBJ2-7; D remains ambiguous. The germline CDR1 and CDR2 sequences are SGHDT and YYEEEE. The CDR3 is 15 amino acids. V gave up 4 bases and J gave up 0 bases, with 14 bases separating them. The CDR3 DNA reads TGTGCCAGCAGCCAATTCGACTCTCGCTCCTACGAGCAGTACTTC. Translated: CASSQFDSRSYEQYF.

This clonotype was observed a few times. One base away lies a much larger clone, so this may be a sequencing read error. The J gene is TRBJ1-1, the V gene TRBV7-3; the D is unclear. The CDR3 extends over 11 amino acids. Germline CDR1 and CDR2: SGHTA and FQGTGA. Trimming left V 3 bases short and J 4 bases short, with 3 bases between. The CDR3 reads CASSFVTEAFF. Here the CDR3 DNA reads TGTGCCAGCAGCTTCGTCACTGAAGCTTTCTTT.

In this sample, this clonotype turned up many times. The chain links TRBV9 to TRBJ2-1; no firm D call. The V gene lost 0 bases and the J gene lost 4 bases, with 11 bases spanning the gap. In germline, CDR1 is SGDLS, CDR2 YYNGEE. The CDR3 loop spans 15 amino acids. The CDR3 protein is CASSVAPGRYNEQFF. As DNA, the CDR3 is TGTGCCAGCAGCGTAGCCCCTGGCAGGTACAATGAGCAGTTCTTC.

This clonotype was seen ten or more times. CDR3 sequence: CSVEFSLSYEQYF. DNA for the CDR3: TGCAGCGTTGAATTCTCCTTATCCTACGAGCAGTACTTC. The rearrangement links TRBV29-1 to TRBJ2-7; D uncertain. CDR1 is SQVTM, CDR2 ANQGSEA, per germline. V was shortened by 2 bases and J by 1 base, with 9 bases between the two germline ends. The CDR3 is made up of 13 amino acids.

This clonotype was observed at least ten times. The chain carries TRBV4-1 and TRBJ2-1; 8 bases align to TRBD1. V was pared by 3 bases and J by 7 bases, with 11 bases of the junction left unmatched. CDR3 length: 16 amino acids. Germline-derived CDR1 and CDR2 are MGHRA and YSYEKL. CDR3: CASSHPPDRAANEQFF. The CDR3 DNA sequence: TGCGCCAGCAGCCACCCACCGGACAGGGCAGCGAATGAGCAGTTCTTC.

The genes are TRBV10-2 and TRBJ2-7; TRBD2 matches 10 bases. Trimming removed 1 base from V and 10 bases from J; junction bases left unmatched: 7. The CDR3 has 14 amino acids. Germline-derived CDR1 and CDR2 are WSHSY and SAAADI. CDR3 DNA: TGCGCCAGCAGTGAGTTTGGACTAGCGGCCGCCCAGTACTTC. Translated: CASSEFGLAAAQYF.

The table lists this clonotype with many counts. The V gene is TRBV29-1, the J gene TRBJ2-7; D is unresolved. Trimming removed 3 bases at V and 4 bases at J, with 7 bases between. The CDR3 runs to 11 residues. Germline CDR1 is SQVTM and CDR2 is ANQGSEA. Here the CDR3 DNA reads TGCAGCGTTGATTTGGGTTACGAGCAGTACTTC. It is translated as CSVDLGYEQYF.

This clonotype was detected many times. The chain joins TRBV27 to TRBJ2-7, with D possibly being TRBD1 or TRBD2 (5 bases each). V was pared by 4 bases and J by 12 bases, with 16 bases between. Germline V gives CDR1 MNHEY, CDR2 SMNVEV (reference sequence). The CDR3 loop spans 12 amino acids. DNA for the CDR3: TGTGCCAGCAGTTCGCCTGGGGGTGAGGTGTACTTC. As protein: CASSSPGGEVYF.

This clonotype was picked up many times. This chain uses TRBV10-3 with TRBJ1-2; 10 bases match TRBD1. Germline V gene sequence: CDR1 ENHRY, CDR2 SYGVKD. V lost 9 bases to trimming and J lost 2 bases; unmatched junction nucleotides: 3. The CDR3 length is 13 residues. The CDR3 reads CAIRTGGNYGYTF. CDR3 in DNA: TGTGCCATTCGGACAGGGGGAAACTATGGCTACACCTTC.

This clonotype occurred many times. V gene TRBV11-2 combines with J gene TRBJ2-1, with TRBD2 identical over 7 bases. CDR3 size: 18 residues. CDR1 is SGHAT and CDR2 is FQNNGV in the germline V gene. Trimming at V came to 3 bases and at J to 0 bases, leaving 11 bases not matched to a gene. The CDR3 DNA reads as TGTGCCAGCAGCTTGCCCTTTCTAGCGGCCTTCTCCTACAATGAGCAGTTCTTC. Translation: CASSLPFLAAFSYNEQFF.